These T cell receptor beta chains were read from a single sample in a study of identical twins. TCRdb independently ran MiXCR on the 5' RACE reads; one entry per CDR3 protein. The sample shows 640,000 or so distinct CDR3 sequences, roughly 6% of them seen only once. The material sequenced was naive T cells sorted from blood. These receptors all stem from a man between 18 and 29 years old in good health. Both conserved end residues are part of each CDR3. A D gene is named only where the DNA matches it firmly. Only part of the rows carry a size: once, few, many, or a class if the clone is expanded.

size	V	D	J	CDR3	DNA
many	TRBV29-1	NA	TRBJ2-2	CSVPKSFGSTQTGELFF	TGCAGCGTTCCCAAATCCTTCGGCAGCACCCAGACCGGGGAGCTGTTTTTT
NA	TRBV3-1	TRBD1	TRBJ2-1	CASSQVWDRTYNEQFF	TGTGCCAGCAGCCAAGTATGGGACAGGACTTACAATGAGCAGTTCTTC
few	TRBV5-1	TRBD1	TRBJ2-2	CASSPGQGPITGELFF	TGCGCCAGCAGCCCAGGACAGGGCCCCATAACCGGGGAGCTGTTTTTT
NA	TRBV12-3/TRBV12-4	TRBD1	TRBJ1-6	CASREQGARTPLHF	TGTGCCAGCAGGGAACAGGGGGCGAGGACCCCCCTCCACTTT
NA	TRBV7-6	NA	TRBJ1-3	CASSPDISGNTIYF	TGTGCCAGCAGCCCGGACATTTCTGGAAACACCATATATTTT
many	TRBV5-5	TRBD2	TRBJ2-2	CASSLDPAGDSGELFF	TGTGCCAGCAGCTTGGATCCAGCGGGAGATTCCGGGGAGCTGTTTTTT
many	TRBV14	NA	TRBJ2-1	CASSQGGPNEQFF	TGTGCCAGCAGCCAAGGGGGCCCCAATGAGCAGTTCTTC
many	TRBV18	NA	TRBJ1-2	CASSPPPPGEGYTF	TGTGCCAGCTCACCACCGCCTCCAGGGGAAGGCTACACCTTC
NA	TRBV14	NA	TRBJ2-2	CASSPTYAAGELFF	TGTGCCAGCAGCCCGACATACGCGGCCGGGGAGCTGTTTTTT
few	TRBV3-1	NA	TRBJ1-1	CASSRWGTEAFF	TGTGCCAGCAGCCGGTGGGGCACTGAAGCTTTCTTT
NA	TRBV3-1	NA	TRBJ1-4	CASSQGPRQEVLPGEKLFF	TGTGCCAGCAGCCAAGGGCCGAGGCAGGAGGTACTTCCTGGAGAAAAACTGTTTTTT
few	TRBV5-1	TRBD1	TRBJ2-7	CASSRRSGTDFSGYEQYF	TGCGCCAGCAGCCGCAGGTCCGGGACAGACTTCTCCGGCTACGAGCAGTACTTC
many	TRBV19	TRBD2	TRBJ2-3	CASSKGLASTDTQYF	TGTGCCAGTAGCAAGGGACTAGCGAGCACAGATACGCAGTATTTT
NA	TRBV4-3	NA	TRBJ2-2	CASSHVQGDWTTGELFF	TGCGCCAGCAGCCATGTACAGGGAGATTGGACCACCGGGGAGCTGTTTTTT
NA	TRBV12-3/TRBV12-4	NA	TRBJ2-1	CASSFQWEQFF	TGTGCCAGCAGTTTCCAATGGGAGCAGTTCTTC
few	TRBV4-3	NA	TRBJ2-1	CASSQDFRVSYNEQFF	TGCGCCAGCAGCCAAGATTTCCGGGTTTCCTACAATGAGCAGTTCTTC
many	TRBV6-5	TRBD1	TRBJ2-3	CASSYRTGYDTQYF	TGTGCCAGCAGTTACCGGACAGGGTATGATACGCAGTATTTT
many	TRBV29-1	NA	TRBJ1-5	CSVEMGPEQPQHF	TGCAGCGTTGAGATGGGGCCAGAACAGCCCCAGCATTTT
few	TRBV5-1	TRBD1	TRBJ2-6	CASNTGGAGANVLTF	TGCGCCAGCAACACAGGGGGAGCTGGGGCCAACGTCCTGACTTTC
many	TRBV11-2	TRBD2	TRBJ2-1	CASSRTSGRFSSYNEQFF	TGTGCCAGCAGCCGGACTAGCGGGAGGTTTAGCTCCTACAATGAGCAGTTCTTC